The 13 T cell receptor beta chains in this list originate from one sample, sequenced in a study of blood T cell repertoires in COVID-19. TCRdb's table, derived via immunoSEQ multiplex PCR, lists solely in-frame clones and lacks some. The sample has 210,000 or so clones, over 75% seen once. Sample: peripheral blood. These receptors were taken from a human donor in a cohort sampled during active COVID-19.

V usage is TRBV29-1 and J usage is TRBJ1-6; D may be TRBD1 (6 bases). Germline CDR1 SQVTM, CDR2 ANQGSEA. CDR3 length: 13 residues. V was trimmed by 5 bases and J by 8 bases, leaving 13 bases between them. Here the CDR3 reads CSVRTGSYSPLHF. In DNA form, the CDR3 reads TGCAGCGTTCGTACAGGGAGCTATTCACCCCTCCACTTT.

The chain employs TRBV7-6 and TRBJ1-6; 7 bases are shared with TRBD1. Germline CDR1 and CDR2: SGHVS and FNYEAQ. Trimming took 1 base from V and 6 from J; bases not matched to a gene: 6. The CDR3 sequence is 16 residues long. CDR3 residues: CASSLEQGLINSPLHF. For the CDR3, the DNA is TGTGCCAGCAGCTTAGAACAGGGGTTAATTAATTCACCCCTCCACTTT.

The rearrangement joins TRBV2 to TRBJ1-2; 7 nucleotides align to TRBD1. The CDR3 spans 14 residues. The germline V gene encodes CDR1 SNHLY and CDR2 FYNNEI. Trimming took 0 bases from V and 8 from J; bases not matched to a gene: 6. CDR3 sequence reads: CASSEAGRGKGYTF. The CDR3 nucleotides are TGTGCCAGCAGTGAAGCAGGCAGGGGGAAGGGCTACACCTTC.

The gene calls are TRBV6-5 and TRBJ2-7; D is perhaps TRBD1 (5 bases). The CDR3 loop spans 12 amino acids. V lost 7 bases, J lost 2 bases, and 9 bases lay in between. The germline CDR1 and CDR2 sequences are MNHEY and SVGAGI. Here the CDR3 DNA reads TGTGCCAGCAAAACAGGCGCCTACGAGCAGTACTTC. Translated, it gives CASKTGAYEQYF.

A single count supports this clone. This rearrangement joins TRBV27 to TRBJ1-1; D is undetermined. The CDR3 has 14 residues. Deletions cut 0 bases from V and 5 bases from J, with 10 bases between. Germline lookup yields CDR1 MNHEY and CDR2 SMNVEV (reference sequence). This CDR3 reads CASSLSWGVTEAFF. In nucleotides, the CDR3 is TGTGCCAGCAGTTTATCGTGGGGAGTGACTGAAGCTTTCTTT.

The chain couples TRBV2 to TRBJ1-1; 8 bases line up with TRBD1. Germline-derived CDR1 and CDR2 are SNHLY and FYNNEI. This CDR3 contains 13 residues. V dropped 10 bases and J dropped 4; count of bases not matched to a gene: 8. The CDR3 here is CANSRGRITEAFF. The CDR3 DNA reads TGTGCCAACAGCAGGGGGCGCATCACTGAAGCTTTCTTT.

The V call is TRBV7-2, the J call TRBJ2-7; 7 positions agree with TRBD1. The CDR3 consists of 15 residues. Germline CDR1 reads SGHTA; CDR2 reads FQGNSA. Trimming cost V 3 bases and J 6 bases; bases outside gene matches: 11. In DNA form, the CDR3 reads TGTGCCAGCAGCTTGAGGGGGCCCCAGACGGTCGAGCAGTACTTC. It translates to CASSLRGPQTVEQYF.

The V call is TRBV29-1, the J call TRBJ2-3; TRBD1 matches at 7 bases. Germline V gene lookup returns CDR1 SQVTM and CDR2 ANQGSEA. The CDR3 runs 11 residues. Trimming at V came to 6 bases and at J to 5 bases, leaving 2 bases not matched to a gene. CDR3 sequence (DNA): TGCAGCGTCCGGACAGGAGATACGCAGTATTTT. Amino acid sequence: CSVRTGDTQYF.

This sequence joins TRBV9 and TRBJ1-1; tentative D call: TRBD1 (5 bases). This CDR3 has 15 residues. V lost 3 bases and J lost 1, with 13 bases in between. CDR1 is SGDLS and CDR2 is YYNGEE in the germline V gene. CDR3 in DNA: TGTGCCAGCAGCGCCACATCGACAGCGAACACTGAAGCTTTCTTT. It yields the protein CASSATSTANTEAFF.

The CDR3 region has the DNA TGTGCCAGCAGCTCCAGGCGAATGAGCACAGATACGCAGTATTTT. It is translated as CASSSRRMSTDTQYF. The chain uses TRBV7-9 and TRBJ2-3; the D is unclear. This CDR3 region has 15 residues. The V gene's germline CDR1 is SEHNR and CDR2 FQNEAQ (reference sequence). Deletions cut 4 bases from V and 0 bases from J, with 11 bases between.

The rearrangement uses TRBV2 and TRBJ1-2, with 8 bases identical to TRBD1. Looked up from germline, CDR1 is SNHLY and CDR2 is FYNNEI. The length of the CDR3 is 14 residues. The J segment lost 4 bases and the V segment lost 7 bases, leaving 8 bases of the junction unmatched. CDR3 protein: CASIPGGTGYGYTF. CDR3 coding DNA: TGTGCCAGCATCCCAGGGGGCACGGGCTATGGCTACACCTTC.

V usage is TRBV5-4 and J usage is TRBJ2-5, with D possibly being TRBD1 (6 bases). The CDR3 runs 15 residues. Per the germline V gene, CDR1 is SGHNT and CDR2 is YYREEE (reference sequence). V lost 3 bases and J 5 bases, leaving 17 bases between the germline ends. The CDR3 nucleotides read TGTGCCAGCAGCTGGAAAAAGGGTGGACAGGAGACCCAGTACTTC. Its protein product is CASSWKKGGQETQYF.

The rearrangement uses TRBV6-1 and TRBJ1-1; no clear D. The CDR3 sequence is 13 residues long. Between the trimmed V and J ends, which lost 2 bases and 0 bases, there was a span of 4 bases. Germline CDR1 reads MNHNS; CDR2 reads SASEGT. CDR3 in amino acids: CASSETVNTEAFF. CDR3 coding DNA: TGTGCCAGCAGTGAAACGGTGAACACTGAAGCTTTCTTT.